These 19 T cell receptor beta chains originate from one sample sequenced in a study of cytomegalovirus exposure and HLA in healthy donors (dated by TCRdb to about 2017). The library was generated by the immunoSEQ multiplex PCR assay. For the multiplex PCR, a mixture combining 60 forward primers for TCR Vbeta segments and 13 reverse primers for TCR Jbeta segments was used. TCRdb's version of the immuneACCESS table is confined to in-frame rearrangements and falls short of the full clone set. An unresolved V gene accounts for under half of the shortfall where checked; the remainder is of unknown origin. The sample contains just over 150,000 clones, approximately 81% of them found a single time. The ten largest clones take up 2% to 2.5% of the sample. The sample taken for sequencing was PBMCs. These TCRs come from a man younger than 35 in good health and CMV-seropositive.

This chain connects TRBV7-6 to TRBJ1-5, with D unresolved. The CDR3 length is 13 residues. The V gene's germline CDR1 is SGHVS and CDR2 FNYEAQ. The ends were cut back, 3 bases at V and 7 bases at J, with 10 bases in the middle. DNA of the CDR3: TGTGCCAGCAGCTTGGCCGAACAGCAGCCCCAGCATTTT. The encoded protein is CASSLAEQQPQHF.

The chain combines TRBV19 with TRBJ1-1; 10 nucleotides agree with TRBD1. The CDR3 loop spans 14 amino acids. V was clipped by 3 bases and J by 6 bases; unmatched bases: 4. Germline V lookup: CDR1 LNHDA, CDR2 SQIVND (reference sequence). CDR3 in amino acids: CASSMGTGVSEAFF. The CDR3 nucleotides read TGTGCCAGTAGTATGGGGACAGGGGTTTCTGAAGCTTTCTTT.

The rearrangement joins TRBV27 to TRBJ1-2, with TRBD1 matching over 9 bases. CDR3 length equals 15 residues. V gave up 6 bases and J gave up 8 bases; unmatched junction bases: 13. CDR1 MNHEY and CDR2 SMNVEV come from the germline V gene (reference sequence). The CDR3 reads CASRAQGASPLGYTF. The CDR3, as DNA: TGTGCCAGCAGAGCACAGGGGGCGTCCCCTCTCGGCTACACCTTC.

The V call is TRBV19, the J call TRBJ2-2; D unresolved. Germline CDR1 and CDR2: LNHDA and SQIVND (reference sequence). V was clipped by 3 bases and J by 3 bases, with 17 bases between them. This CDR3 comprises 17 residues. This CDR3 is CASSILSLADYTGELFF. The CDR3 coding sequence is TGTGCCAGTAGTATCCTAAGTTTGGCCGACTACACCGGGGAGCTGTTTTTT.

CDR3 sequence (DNA): TGTGCCAGCAGCTTAATTGCGGGGGGGCCTACAGATACGCAGTATTTT. It yields the protein CASSLIAGGPTDTQYF. The chain combines TRBV7-3 with TRBJ2-3, with 9 nucleotides matching TRBD2. The V segment lost 1 base and the J segment 3 bases; nucleotides outside the gene matches: 5. The V gene's germline CDR1 is SGHTA and CDR2 FQGTGA. This CDR3 has 16 amino acids. Full variable domain (missing parts from reference TRBV7-3 and TRBJ2-3): GAGVSQTPSNKVTEKGKYVELRCDPISGHTALYWYRQSLGQGPEFLIYFQGTGAADDSGLPNDRFFAVRPEGSVSTLKIQRTERGDSAVYLCASSLIAGGPTDTQYFGPGTRLTVL.

The chain uses TRBV5-4 and TRBJ2-1, with 8 positions matching TRBD2. The germline V gene has CDR1 SGHNT and CDR2 YYREEE (reference sequence). J was trimmed by 6 bases and V by 6 bases; bases with no gene match: 11. The CDR3 extends over 15 amino acids. The chain's CDR3 is CASTLRGGAFNEQFF. The CDR3 bases are TGTGCCAGCACTCTCCGGGGGGGGGCATTCAATGAGCAGTTCTTC.

This clone was recorded a few times. The chain is built from TRBV6-1 and TRBJ2-2; D unresolved. V lost 6 bases, J lost 1 base, and 12 bases lay in between. The CDR3 spans 15 residues. CDR1 MNHNS and CDR2 SASEGT come from the germline V gene. The CDR3 nucleotides are TGTGCCAGCAGCGAGGCTATCTGGAACACCGGGGAGCTGTTTTTT. Translation: CASSEAIWNTGELFF.

The rearrangement uses TRBV6-5 and TRBJ1-1; 10 nucleotides align to TRBD1. V was clipped by 6 bases and J by 0 bases; unmatched bases: 4. CDR1 MNHEY and CDR2 SVGAGI come from the germline V gene. This CDR3 has 15 residues. CDR3 amino acids: CASRGQGSMNTEAFF. DNA of the CDR3: TGTGCCAGCAGGGGACAGGGGAGCATGAACACTGAAGCTTTCTTT.

Comment on this clone: One end of the junction varies from germline; a read error may be responsible. The J gene is TRBJ2-6, the V gene TRBV11-2, with D unresolved. Germline CDR1 reads SGHAT; CDR2 reads FQNNGV. The CDR3 loop spans 14 amino acids. CDR3 region: CASSTLRWANGLTF. The CDR3, as DNA: TGTGCCAGCAGCACACTCCGGTGGGCCAACGGCCTGACTTTC.

CDR3 amino acids: CASSYDRVNTEAFF. As DNA, the CDR3 is TGTGCCAGCAGTTACGACAGGGTGAACACTGAAGCTTTCTTT. The genes are TRBV6-5 and TRBJ1-1; the match to TRBD1 covers 7 bases. The CDR3 sequence is 14 residues long. Germline assignment: CDR1 MNHEY and CDR2 SVGAGI. Trimming removed 2 bases from V and 0 bases from J; junction bases left unmatched: 0.

The rearrangement links TRBV6-5 to TRBJ2-1; perhaps TRBD2 as D (5 bases). Germline CDR1 MNHEY, CDR2 SVGAGI. V lost 8 bases to trimming and J lost 0 bases, with 14 bases between them. The CDR3 is 15 amino acids. The CDR3 protein is CASAGVRSSYNEQFF. The CDR3 nucleotides are TGTGCCAGCGCGGGTGTACGAAGCTCCTACAATGAGCAGTTCTTC.

In this sample, this clone turned up a few times. The chain joins TRBV5-1 to TRBJ2-7; 7 bases line up with TRBD2. The trim removed 0 bases at V and 5 bases at J, leaving 11 bases unmatched. Germline assignment: CDR1 SGHRS and CDR2 YFSETQ. This CDR3 has 16 amino acids. The CDR3 nucleotides are TGCGCCAGCAGCTTGGGCGGGACTACCCTGATCGACGAGCAGTACTTC. Encoded protein: CASSLGGTTLIDEQYF.

The chain couples TRBV7-7 to TRBJ2-5, with 7 nucleotides matching TRBD1. Germline CDR1 reads SSHAT; CDR2 reads FNYEAQ (reference sequence). The length of the CDR3 is 13 residues. CDR3 residues: CVMDPPPDRAMYF. The CDR3 nucleotides are TGTGTCATGGACCCACCCCCCGACAGGGCAATGTACTTC.

The chain is built from TRBV19 and TRBJ1-1; 8 nucleotides match TRBD1. This CDR3 spans 13 amino acids. Unmatched junction bases numbered 5, after V lost 10 bases and J lost 1 base. Germline CDR1 LNHDA, CDR2 SQIVND (reference sequence). CDR3 bases: TGTGCCACCACACAGGGGGGGAACACTGAAGCTTTCTTT. Translation gives CATTQGGNTEAFF.

The chain recombines TRBV7-3 with TRBJ1-1, with D tentatively TRBD1 (5 bases). The germline V gene encodes CDR1 SGHTA and CDR2 FQGTGA. V was trimmed by 2 bases and J by 1 base, leaving 8 bases between them. This CDR3 is 14 amino acids long. CDR3 bases: TGTGCCAGCAGCTTATACGACAGGAACACTGAAGCTTTCTTT. Translated, it gives CASSLYDRNTEAFF. The full variable domain, in which reference TRBV7-3 and TRBJ1-1 provide the parts outside the CDR3, is GAGVSQTPSNKVTEKGKYVELRCDPISGHTALYWYRQSLGQGPEFLIYFQGTGAADDSGLPNDRFFAVRPEGSVSTLKIQRTERGDSAVYLCASSLYDRNTEAFFGQGTRLTVV.

This clone showed up just a few times. CDR3 region: CASSLDRGRLGYTF. The CDR3 DNA follows: TGTGCCAGCAGCCTGGACAGGGGGCGCCTAGGCTACACCTTC. The chain has TRBV7-2 and TRBJ1-2; TRBD1 matches 11 bases. The CDR3 sequence is 14 residues long. Germline assignment: CDR1 SGHTA and CDR2 FQGNSA. Trimming at V came to 5 bases and at J to 8 bases, leaving 7 bases not matched to a gene.

The table lists this clone with a few counts. The CDR3 sequence: CASSQTQGETQYF. CDR3 nucleotide sequence: TGCGCCAGCAGCCAAACACAGGGGGAGACCCAGTACTTC. The chain combines TRBV4-1 with TRBJ2-5; 7 nucleotides agree with TRBD1. This CDR3 comprises 13 residues. CDR1 is MGHRA, CDR2 YSYEKL, per germline. After removal of 2 bases from V and 5 bases from J, the junction contained 2 bases not matched to a gene.

V and J are TRBV7-3 and TRBJ2-2, with 15 bases aligning to TRBD2. Germline V CDR1 and CDR2: SGHTA, FQGTGA. The CDR3 runs to 17 residues. With V trimmed by 3 bases and J by 6 bases, 5 bases remained unmatched. CDR3 DNA sequence: TGTGCCAGCAGCTTTGGACTAGCGGGGGGGCTCGCCGGGGAGCTGTTTTTT. Translating it yields CASSFGLAGGLAGELFF. The complete variable domain, with remaining parts taken from reference TRBV7-3 and TRBJ2-2, reads GAGVSQTPSNKVTEKGKYVELRCDPISGHTALYWYRQSLGQGPEFLIYFQGTGAADDSGLPNDRFFAVRPEGSVSTLKIQRTERGDSAVYLCASSFGLAGGLAGELFFGEGSRLTVL.

Note on this clone: The same CDR3 can be traced to other DNA sequences in this sample. The chain carries TRBV18 and TRBJ1-5; D is undetermined. V was pared by 2 bases and J by 2 bases, with 4 bases between. The CDR3 has 13 amino acids. Germline CDR1 and CDR2: KGHSH and LQKENI. This CDR3 is CASSPEGNQPQHF. As DNA, the CDR3 is TGTGCCAGCTCACCAGAGGGCAATCAGCCCCAGCATTTT.